The 32 T cell receptor beta chains presented below share a single source sample, sequenced in a study of T cells in women clearing cervical HPV infection. The table came from immunoSEQ multiplex PCR; TCRdb's copy has only in-frame clones and leaves some out. This table holds under 40,000 clones. Sequenced input: blood buffy coat. The receptors were sampled from a woman aged 18-69 years with a cervical HPV16 infection that either progressed to CIN3+ or cleared (not recorded which).

Regarding this clone: The CDR3 end falls 3 residues outside the read, so it is completed with the germline J gene. Other nucleotide sequences in the sample specify the same CDR3. V is TRBV5-1 and J is TRBJ2-3; D might be TRBD2 (5 bases). This CDR3 region has 11 residues. The ends were cut back, 5 bases at V and 4 bases at J, with 5 bases in the middle. Germline loops: CDR1 SGHRS, CDR2 YFSETQ. The CDR3 sequence: CASSSADTQYF. The CDR3 bases that were read are TGCGCCAGCAGTAGCGCAGATACG. The variable domain in full, with the rest retrieved from reference TRBV5-1 and TRBJ2-3, is KAGVTQTPRYLIKTRGQQVTLSCSPISGHRSVSWYQQTPGQGLQFLFEYFSETQRNKGNFPGRFSGRQFSNSRSEMNVSTLELGDSALYLCASSSADTQYFGPGTRLTVL.

Comments on this clone: The read gets to within 3 residues of the CDR3 end, and the germline J gene fills in the rest. The V call is TRBV2, the J call TRBJ2-2; a weak D match, TRBD1 (5 bases). Trimming removed 6 bases at V and 4 bases at J, with 15 bases between. The V gene's germline CDR1 is SNHLY and CDR2 FYNNEI. This CDR3 is 15 amino acids long. The CDR3 reads CASRDSRMGTGELFF. CDR3 DNA, as far as it was read: TGTGCCAGCAGAGACAGTAGGATGGGCACCGGGGAG.

As to this clone: The read finishes 3 residues shy of the CDR3 end, and the germline J gene is used to complete it. The chain combines TRBV6-2 or TRBV6-3 with TRBJ2-5, with TRBD2 identical over 8 bases. This CDR3 contains 15 residues. The J segment lost 6 bases and the V segment lost 0 bases, leaving 6 bases of the junction unmatched. The germline gives CDR1 MNHEY, CDR2 SVGEGT. The CDR3 bases that were read are TGTGCCAGCAGTTACTCGAGCGGGGGAGGAAAGACC. Amino acid sequence: CASSYSSGGGKT. The full CDR3 sequence reads CASSYSSGGGKTQYF.

About this clone: The read terminates 3 residues ahead of where the CDR3 ends, so the germline J gene completes it. The chain combines TRBV2 with TRBJ1-1; D remains unclear. From germline, CDR1 is SNHLY and CDR2 FYNNEI. The CDR3 has 13 amino acids. Trimming took off 7 bases at V and 1 base at J, with 10 bases between the two ends. The CDR3 bases that were read are TGTGCCAGCAAAGTCCCACAGAACACTGAA. This sequence encodes CASKVPQNTE. The CDR3 as a whole reads CASKVPQNTEAFF.

As for this clone: Read data end 3 residues before the CDR3 end; the end is taken from the germline J gene. The chain couples TRBV10-3 to TRBJ1-5; D perhaps matches TRBD1 (5 bases). V lost 6 bases to trimming and J lost 3 bases, with 9 bases between them. This CDR3 is built from 13 residues. CDR1 is ENHRY and CDR2 is SYGVKD in the germline V gene. The CDR3 loop is CAIRGQPNQPQHF. The covered CDR3 bases are TGTGCCATCAGAGGACAACCCAATCAGCCC.

About this clone itself: The read finishes 3 residues shy of the CDR3 end, and the germline J gene is used to complete it. The chain carries TRBV9 and TRBJ1-1; 7 bases line up with TRBD1. The germline V gene encodes CDR1 SGDLS and CDR2 YYNGEE. The length of the CDR3 is 14 residues. The ends lost 3 bases at V and 0 bases at J; junction bases unmatched: 2. The CDR3 DNA, read in part, is TGTGCCAGCAGCGCGACAGGGCTGAACACTGAA. Protein product: CASSATGLNTE. The CDR3, in full, reads CASSATGLNTEAFF.

The covered CDR3 bases are TGCGCCAGCAGCTTTCAGGGACAGGGGTCCGAG. The encoded protein is CASSFQGQGSE. The whole CDR3 reads CASSFQGQGSEQYF. J is TRBJ2-7 and V is TRBV5-1; 10 nucleotides match TRBD1. The read ends 3 residues before the CDR3 terminus; that terminus is restored from the germline J gene. V lost 2 bases to trimming and J lost 6 bases; unmatched junction nucleotides: 5. The CDR3 totals 14 residues. Germline-derived CDR1 and CDR2 are SGHRS and YFSETQ.

Concerning this clone itself: The read comes to an end 3 residues before the CDR3 does, leaving the germline J gene to fill in the end. This chain links TRBV18 with TRBJ2-6; D remains unclear. Germline assignment: CDR1 KGHSH and CDR2 LQKENI. CDR3 length equals 17 residues. The ends were cut back, 5 bases at V and 0 bases at J, with 14 bases in the middle. Incomplete CDR3 DNA: TGTGCCAGCTCAACCAATTTACTTAGCTCTGGGGCCAACGTC. It specifies CASSTNLLSSGANV. The full CDR3 reads CASSTNLLSSGANVLTF.

Comments on this clone: The read halts 3 residues ahead of the CDR3 end, with the missing end drawn from the germline J gene. V and J are TRBV18 and TRBJ1-2, with 7 bases fitting TRBD1. The CDR3 totals 15 residues. In germline, CDR1 is KGHSH, CDR2 LQKENI. This chain's CDR3 is CASSQTLTGLNDYTF. CDR3 DNA (partial): TGTGCCAGCTCACAAACGCTGACAGGGTTGAACGAC.

This clone ranks as medium-sized (0.01 to 0.1%) in terms of frequency. The sequence runs out 3 residues before the end of the CDR3; the remainder is reconstructed from the germline J gene. The gene calls are TRBV30 and TRBJ1-2, with D perhaps matching TRBD1 (6 bases). The CDR3 totals 15 residues. Germline V gives CDR1 GTSNPN, CDR2 SVGIG (reference sequence). Between the trimmed V and J ends, which lost 0 bases and 6 bases, there was a span of 17 bases. CDR3 DNA, as far as it was read: TGTGCCTGGAGTGTAGCGGGGGGCGGCTACGATGGC. Translating gives CAWSVAGGGYDG. The entire CDR3 protein reads CAWSVAGGGYDGYTF.

Concerning this clone: The observed sequence ends 3 residues before the CDR3 terminus, with the missing tail filled in from the germline J gene. The chain employs TRBV7-2 and TRBJ2-1; D is possibly TRBD1 (6 bases). Between the trimmed V and J ends, which lost 6 bases and 7 bases, there was a span of 19 bases. Germline V gene sequence: CDR1 SGHTA, CDR2 FQGNSA. The CDR3 contains 15 residues. The sequenced CDR3 bases are TGTGCCAGCAGTCCCCGACAGGTCTCTAATAATGAG. It codes for CASSPRQVSNNE. The entire CDR3 sequence reads CASSPRQVSNNEQFF.

Regarding this clone: The read ends 3 residues early relative to the CDR3; the germline J gene fills the gap. The rearrangement joins TRBV7-9 to TRBJ2-7, with D perhaps TRBD1 (7 bases). The CDR3 has 13 amino acids. Germline CDR1 reads SEHNR; CDR2 reads FQNEAQ (reference sequence). V shed 5 bases and J shed 3 bases, with 11 bases lying between them. The CDR3 sequence is CASSQGEDYEQYF. Partial CDR3 DNA: TGTGCCAGCAGCCAGGGGGAGGACTACGAG.

As regards this clone: From the germline J gene comes the end of the CDR3, since the read stops 3 residues before it. This rearrangement joins TRBV14 to TRBJ2-5; TRBD2 aligns across 8 bases. The CDR3 is 16 amino acids. CDR1 and CDR2 (germline): SGHDN, FVKESK. V was clipped by 5 bases and J by 1 base; unmatched bases: 9. The CDR3 protein is CASSYSGGGTQETQYF. The part of the CDR3 DNA that was read is TGTGCCAGCAGCTACTCTGGCGGGGGGACCCAAGAGACC.

The CDR3 spells CASSPPESGSNEKLFF. The sequenced part of the CDR3 DNA is TGTGCCAGCTCACCACCGGAATCCGGGTCTAATGAAAAA. The V gene is TRBV18, the J gene TRBJ1-4; D ambiguous. The CDR3 is cut off 3 residues early in the read; its end comes from the germline J gene. The CDR3 runs 16 residues. Per germline, CDR1 KGHSH and CDR2 LQKENI. The ends were cut back, 0 bases at V and 3 bases at J, with 11 bases in the middle.

To note about this clone: The DNA ends 3 residues before the CDR3 does, and the rest of the CDR3 is filled in from the germline J gene. The J gene is TRBJ1-5, the V gene TRBV16, with 10 bases lining up with TRBD1. Germline V lookup: CDR1 KGHSY, CDR2 FQNENV. The CDR3 totals 15 residues. J gave up 1 base and V 4 bases, and 1 base lay outside the gene matches. This CDR3 is CASSRDRGSNQPQHF. The CDR3 DNA, read in part, is TGTGCCAGCAGCCGGGACAGGGGAAGCAATCAGCCC. Using reference TRBV16 and TRBJ1-5 for the parts outside the CDR3, the full variable domain is GEEVAQTPKHLVRGEGQKAKLYCAPIKGHSYVFWYQQVLKNEFKFLISFQNENVFDETGMPKERFSAKCLPNSPCSLEIQATKLEDSAVYFCASSRDRGSNQPQHFGDGTRLSIL.

The sequenced part of the CDR3 DNA is TGTGCCACCCGGGAGGACGGGGCTAACTATGGC. Its translation: CATREDGANYG. The entire CDR3 protein is CATREDGANYGYTF. The chain employs TRBV10-3 and TRBJ1-2, with no clear D. Read coverage stops 3 residues before the CDR3 terminus; the germline J gene supplies the remainder. CDR1 ENHRY and CDR2 SYGVKD come from the germline V gene. V lost 10 bases to trimming and J lost 0 bases, with 15 bases between them. CDR3 length: 14 residues.

In regard to this clone: The missing CDR3 end, 3 residues past where the read stops, is filled in from the germline J gene. The chain employs TRBV27 and TRBJ1-5; no clear D. V lost 5 bases and J 9 bases, leaving 14 bases between the germline ends. From germline, CDR1 is MNHEY and CDR2 SMNVEV (reference sequence). CDR3 length equals 13 residues. Incomplete CDR3 DNA: TGTGCCAGCAGTCTCCAACCCTCAGGGCCC. Its protein is CASSLQPSGP. The full CDR3 protein reads CASSLQPSGPQHF.

With respect to this clone: The read halts 3 residues ahead of the CDR3 end, with the missing end drawn from the germline J gene. The chain recombines TRBV5-6 with TRBJ2-5; no definite D call. The CDR3 has 12 residues. Trimming removed 2 bases at V and 4 bases at J, with 6 bases between. The germline gives CDR1 SGHDT, CDR2 YYEEEE. This CDR3 reads CASSLSSETQYF. The CDR3 DNA, read in part, is TGTGCCAGCAGCTTATCTTCAGAGACC.

About this clone itself: Read coverage stops 3 residues before the CDR3 terminus; the germline J gene supplies the remainder. V gene TRBV20-1 combines with J gene TRBJ2-1; D might be TRBD1 (5 bases). CDR1 is DFQATT, CDR2 SNEGSKA, per germline (reference sequence). V gave up 4 bases and J gave up 3 bases, with 13 bases separating them. The CDR3 covers 14 residues. CDR3 DNA (partial): TGCAGTGCTATCGGCGCCCAGGGCTACAATGAG. It translates to CSAIGAQGYNE. The whole CDR3 sequence reads CSAIGAQGYNEQFF.

A note on this clone: The CDR3 goes on 3 residues after the read ends, and that part is filled in from the germline J gene. This chain uses TRBV6-2 or TRBV6-3 with TRBJ2-7; D is possibly TRBD2 (6 bases). The germline CDR1 and CDR2 sequences are MNHEY and SVGEGT. V was cut by 6 bases and J by 5 bases, with 20 bases left in between. This CDR3 contains 15 residues. CDR3 bases read: TGTGCCAGCAGCCCCACCCAGCTAGCGAGGCACGAG. The encoded protein is CASSPTQLARHE. The full CDR3 protein reads CASSPTQLARHEQYF.

Points on this clone: Sequencing ends 3 residues short of the CDR3 end; the germline J gene provides the rest. The chain joins TRBV5-6 to TRBJ1-2; 7 positions match TRBD1. Germline V gene data show CDR1 as SGHDT and CDR2 as YYEEEE. The CDR3 sequence is 14 residues long. Trimming took 4 bases from V and 5 from J; bases not matched to a gene: 8. Incomplete CDR3 DNA: TGTGCCAGCAGCCACGACAGGGAGGTGTATGGC. Translation: CASSHDREVYG. The CDR3 in full is CASSHDREVYGYTF. Full variable domain (remainder filled in from reference TRBV5-6 and TRBJ1-2): DAGVTQSPTHLIKTRGQQVTLRCSPKSGHDTVSWYQQALGQGPQFIFQYYEEEERQRGNFPDRFSGHQFPNYSSELNVNALLLGDSALYLCASSHDREVYGYTFGSGTRLTVV.

Details on this clone: The CDR3 end lies 3 residues beyond the end of the read and is filled in from the germline J gene. This chain joins TRBV6-2 or TRBV6-3 and TRBJ2-7; TRBD2 agrees at 7 bases. The CDR3 is made up of 15 amino acids. Germline CDR1 MNHEY, CDR2 SVGEGT. V dropped 4 bases and J dropped 2; count of bases not matched to a gene: 8. CDR3 amino acids: CASSSWLAETYEQYF. CDR3 DNA, as far as it was read: TGTGCCAGCAGTTCTTGGCTAGCGGAGACCTACGAG.

CDR3: CASSRQGFVIWDGYTF. CDR3 bases read: TGCGCCAGCAGCCGACAGGGTTTTGTTATTTGGGATGGC. This chain uses TRBV4-1 with TRBJ1-2, with TRBD1 matching over 7 bases. The read ends 3 residues shy of where the CDR3 ends; the end is completed using the germline J gene. This CDR3 has 16 amino acids. Germline CDR1 reads MGHRA; CDR2 reads YSYEKL. Germline trimming cut 4 bases from V and 6 bases from J; bases unmatched to any gene: 14.

As to this clone: The read stops 3 residues short of the end of the CDR3; the missing end is completed from the germline J gene. This chain joins TRBV7-9 and TRBJ2-1; D is possibly TRBD1 or TRBD2 (5 bases each). The CDR3 spans 15 residues. Germline CDR1 is SEHNR and CDR2 is FQNEAQ (reference sequence). With 0 bases removed from V and 6 bases from J, the gap between germline ends came to 12 bases. The CDR3 spells CASSLAPAGSNEQFF. The part of the CDR3 DNA that was read is TGTGCCAGCAGCTTAGCCCCTGCAGGGAGCAATGAG.

Remarks on this clone: With the read ending 3 residues before the CDR3 end, the germline J gene is used to fill in that end. The chain links TRBV7-2 to TRBJ2-1; 8 nucleotides line up with TRBD2. The CDR3 has 14 residues. Trimming cost V 7 bases and J 7 bases; bases outside gene matches: 9. CDR1 SGHTA and CDR2 FQGNSA come from the germline V gene. The CDR3 here is CASTAYGTRNEQFF. The part of the CDR3 DNA that was read is TGTGCCAGCACAGCTTACGGGACTAGGAATGAG.

The covered CDR3 bases are TGTGCCAGCAGCTTACTCCTGACAGATACG. Amino acids: CASSLLLTDT. In full, the CDR3 reads CASSLLLTDTQYF. This sequence joins TRBV7-9 and TRBJ2-3; D not resolved. Read sequence stops 3 residues before the CDR3 end, and the germline J gene provides the missing end. The germline V gene encodes CDR1 SEHNR and CDR2 FQNEAQ (reference sequence). V was trimmed by 2 bases and J by 3 bases, leaving 6 bases between them. This CDR3 is built from 13 residues. Supplemented by reference TRBV7-9 and TRBJ2-3, the full variable domain reads DTGVSQNPRHKITKRGQNVTFRCDPISEHNRLYWYRQTLGQGPEFLTYFQNEAQLEKSRLLSDRFSAERPKGSFSTLEIQRTEQGDSAMYLCASSLLLTDTQYFGPGTRLTVL.

About this clone: The sequence runs out 3 residues before the end of the CDR3; the remainder is reconstructed from the germline J gene. V is TRBV18 and J is TRBJ2-5; 10 positions match TRBD1. Per germline, CDR1 KGHSH and CDR2 LQKENI. The CDR3 extends over 16 amino acids. Trimming cost V 3 bases and J 0 bases; bases outside gene matches: 4. CDR3 in amino acids: CASSPGQGTNQETQYF. The part of the CDR3 DNA that was read is TGTGCCAGCTCACCGGGACAGGGGACCAACCAAGAGACC. Variable domain in full (rest from reference TRBV18 and TRBJ2-5): NAGVMQNPRHLVRRRGQEARLRCSPMKGHSHVYWYRQLPEEGLKFMVYLQKENIIDESGMPKERFSAEFPKEGPSILRIQQVVRGDSAAYFCASSPGQGTNQETQYFGPGTRLLVL.

A word on this clone: The read ends 3 residues early relative to the CDR3; the germline J gene fills the gap. The V call is TRBV7-8, the J call TRBJ2-7; D uncertain. The CDR3 length is 15 residues. The V end was cut by 4 bases, the J end by 3 bases, with 16 bases between. Looked up from germline, CDR1 is SGHVS and CDR2 is FQNEAQ. CDR3 DNA (partial): TGTGCCAGCAGCTCTTACTCCTTGAGAGACTACGAG. Translating it yields CASSSYSLRDYE. The whole CDR3 is CASSSYSLRDYEQYF. The full variable domain, with the rest looked up from reference TRBV7-8 and TRBJ2-7, is GAGVSQSPRYKVAKRGQDVALRCDPISGHVSLFWYQQALGQGPEFLTYFQNEAQLDKSGLPSDRFFAERPEGSVSTLKIQRTQQEDSAVYLCASSSYSLRDYEQYFGPGTRLTVT.

In regard to this clone: From the germline J gene comes the end of the CDR3, since the read stops 3 residues before it. The rearrangement links TRBV7-9 to TRBJ2-5, with TRBD2 as a possible D gene (5 bases). Per germline, CDR1 SEHNR and CDR2 FQNEAQ (reference sequence). The CDR3 totals 12 residues. V was shortened by 2 bases and J by 4 bases, with 5 bases between the two germline ends. Here the CDR3 reads CASSLRGETQYF. CDR3 DNA (partial): TGTGCCAGCAGCTTACGGGGAGAGACC.

A note on this clone: The read comes to an end 3 residues before the CDR3 does, leaving the germline J gene to fill in the end. The rearrangement links TRBV23-1 to TRBJ2-4; possible D gene TRBD2, 7 bases. TRBV23-1 is filed as an ORF, its function uncertain. This CDR3 contains 16 residues. This CDR3 reads CASSRQPSGGQETQYF. CDR3 DNA, as far as it was read: TGCGCCAGCAGTCGCCAGCCGTCGGGGGGCCAAGAGACT.

The CDR3 protein is CASSPFDTIYF. Partial CDR3 DNA: TGTGCCAGCAGCCCTTTCGACACC. The V call is TRBV7-9, the J call TRBJ1-3; D unresolved. Read data end 3 residues before the CDR3 end; the end is taken from the germline J gene. Germline CDR1 is SEHNR and CDR2 is FQNEAQ (reference sequence). Trimming left V 5 bases short and J 8 bases short, with 7 bases between. CDR3 length: 11 amino acids.

With regard to this clone: Read data end 3 residues before the CDR3 end; the end is taken from the germline J gene. The chain links TRBV6-1 to TRBJ1-6; possible D gene TRBD1, 5 bases. Germline V lookup: CDR1 MNHNS, CDR2 SASEGT. The CDR3 sequence is 14 residues long. V lost 4 bases to trimming and J lost 8 bases, with 12 bases between them. Here the CDR3 reads CASSVQGGDSPLHF. The CDR3 bases that were read are TGTGCCAGCAGTGTGCAGGGAGGGGATTCACCC.